The source of this T cell receptor beta chain is a study of blood T cell repertoires in COVID-19. Turning to the study itself: Samples representing acute and convalescent COVID-19 were sourced from the United States, Italy and Spain. T cells, B-cell-depleted T cells, or PBMCs provided the cDNA or gDNA that served as material.

CDR3 length: 13 residues. The V end was cut by 8 bases, the J end by 1 base, with 10 bases between. The germline V gene has CDR1 MNHNY and CDR2 SVGAGI (reference sequence). Patients of the Seattle cohort, enrolled during active infection, were followed longitudinally. As originally analysed: Amplifying reference gene primers gave estimates of nucleated cell counts. The method was immunoSEQ multiplex PCR; TCRdb's version includes in-frame clones alone and lacks a portion of them. Clone size and the V and J calls come from that table; the DNA yielded D and trimming. The top ten clones hold about 3% of a sample with 48,000 or so clones, around 86% of them seen once.

V is TRBV6-6 and J is TRBJ2-3; the D gene could be TRBD1 or TRBD2 (5 bases each). The specimen was peripheral blood. This TCR was recovered from an elderly woman with COVID-19, enrolled during active disease. The CDR3 nucleotides read TGTGCCAGCGGTCAGGGAGGCACAGATACGCAGTATTTT. This codes for CASGQGGTDTQYF.